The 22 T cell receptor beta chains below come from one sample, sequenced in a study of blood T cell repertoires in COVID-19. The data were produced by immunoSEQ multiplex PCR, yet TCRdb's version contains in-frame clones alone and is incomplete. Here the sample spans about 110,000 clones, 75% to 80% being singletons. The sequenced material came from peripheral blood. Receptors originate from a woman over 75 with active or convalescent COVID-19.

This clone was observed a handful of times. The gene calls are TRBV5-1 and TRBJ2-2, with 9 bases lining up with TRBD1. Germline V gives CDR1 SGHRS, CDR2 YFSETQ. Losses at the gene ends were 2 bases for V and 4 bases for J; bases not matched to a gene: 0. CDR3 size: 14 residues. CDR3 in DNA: TGCGCCAGCAGCTTACAGGGGGCCACCGGGGAGCTGTTTTTT. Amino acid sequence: CASSLQGATGELFF.

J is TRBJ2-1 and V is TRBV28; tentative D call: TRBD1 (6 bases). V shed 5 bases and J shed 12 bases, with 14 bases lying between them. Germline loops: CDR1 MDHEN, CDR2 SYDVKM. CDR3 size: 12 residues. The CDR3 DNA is TGTGCCAGCAGTCCTCAGACAGGATCGCAGTTCTTC. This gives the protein CASSPQTGSQFF.

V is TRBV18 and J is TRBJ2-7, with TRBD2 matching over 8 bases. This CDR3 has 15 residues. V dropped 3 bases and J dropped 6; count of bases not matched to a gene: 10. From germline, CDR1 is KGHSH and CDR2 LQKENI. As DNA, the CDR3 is TGTGCCAGCTCACCCGACCCGGGGGGGCGCGGCGAGCAGTACTTC. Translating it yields CASSPDPGGRGEQYF.

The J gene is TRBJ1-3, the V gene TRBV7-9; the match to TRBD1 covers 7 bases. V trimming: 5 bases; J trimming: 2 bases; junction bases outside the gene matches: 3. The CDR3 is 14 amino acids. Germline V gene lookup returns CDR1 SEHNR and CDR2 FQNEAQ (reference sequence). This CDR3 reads CASSRDRAGNTIYF. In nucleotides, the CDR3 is TGTGCCAGCAGCCGCGACAGGGCTGGAAACACCATATATTTT.

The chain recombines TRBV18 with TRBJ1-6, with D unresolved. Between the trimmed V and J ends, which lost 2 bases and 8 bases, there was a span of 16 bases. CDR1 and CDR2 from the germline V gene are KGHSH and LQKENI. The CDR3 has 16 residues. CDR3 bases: TGTGCCAGCTCACCAGGTGAAGGAGCCTTCTATTCACCCCTCCACTTT. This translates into CASSPGEGAFYSPLHF. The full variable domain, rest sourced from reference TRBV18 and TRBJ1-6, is NAGVMQNPRHLVRRRGQEARLRCSPMKGHSHVYWYRQLPEEGLKFMVYLQKENIIDESGMPKERFSAEFPKEGPSILRIQQVVRGDSAAYFCASSPGEGAFYSPLHFGNGTRLTVT.

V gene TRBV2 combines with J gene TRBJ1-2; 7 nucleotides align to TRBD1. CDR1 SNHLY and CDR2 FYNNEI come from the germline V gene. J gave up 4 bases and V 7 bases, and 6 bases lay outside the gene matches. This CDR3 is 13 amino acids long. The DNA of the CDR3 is TGTGCCAGCACCTGGACAGGACGCTATGGCTACACCTTC. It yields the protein CASTWTGRYGYTF.

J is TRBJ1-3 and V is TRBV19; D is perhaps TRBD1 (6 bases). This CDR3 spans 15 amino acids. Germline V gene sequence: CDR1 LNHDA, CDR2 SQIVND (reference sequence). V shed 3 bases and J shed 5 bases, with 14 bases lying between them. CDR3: CASSIRSTGRNTIYF. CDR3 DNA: TGTGCCAGTAGTATCCGGTCGACAGGACGAAACACCATATATTTT.

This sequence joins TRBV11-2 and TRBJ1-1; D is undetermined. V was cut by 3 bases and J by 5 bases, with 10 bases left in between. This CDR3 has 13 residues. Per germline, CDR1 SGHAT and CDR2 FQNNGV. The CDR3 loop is CASSLAQYTEAFF. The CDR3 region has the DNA TGTGCCAGCAGCTTGGCACAATATACTGAAGCTTTCTTT.

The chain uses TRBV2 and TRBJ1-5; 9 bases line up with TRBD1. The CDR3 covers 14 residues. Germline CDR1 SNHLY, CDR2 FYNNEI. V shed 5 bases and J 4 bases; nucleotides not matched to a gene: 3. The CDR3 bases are TGTGCCAGCAGTAAGGACAGGGGTAATCAGCCCCAGCATTTT. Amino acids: CASSKDRGNQPQHF.

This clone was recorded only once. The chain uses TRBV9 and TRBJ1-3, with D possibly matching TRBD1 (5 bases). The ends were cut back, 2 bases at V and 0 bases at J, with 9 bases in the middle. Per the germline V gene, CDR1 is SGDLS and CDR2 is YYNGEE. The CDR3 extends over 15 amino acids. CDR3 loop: CASSVRGFSGNTIYF. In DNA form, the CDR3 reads TGTGCCAGCAGCGTTCGGGGGTTCTCTGGAAACACCATATATTTT. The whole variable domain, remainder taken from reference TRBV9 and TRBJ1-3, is DSGVTQTPKHLITATGQRVTLRCSPRSGDLSVYWYQQSLDQGLQFLIQYYNGEERAKGNILERFSAQQFPDLHSELNLSSLELGDSALYFCASSVRGFSGNTIYFGEGSWLTVV.

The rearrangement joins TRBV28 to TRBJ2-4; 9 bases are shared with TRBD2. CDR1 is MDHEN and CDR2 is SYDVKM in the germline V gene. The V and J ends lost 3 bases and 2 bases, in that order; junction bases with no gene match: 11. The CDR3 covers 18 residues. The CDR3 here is CASSFFAGGPGSKNIQYF. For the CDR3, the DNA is TGTGCCAGCAGTTTCTTTGCGGGAGGGCCTGGATCCAAAAACATTCAGTACTTC.

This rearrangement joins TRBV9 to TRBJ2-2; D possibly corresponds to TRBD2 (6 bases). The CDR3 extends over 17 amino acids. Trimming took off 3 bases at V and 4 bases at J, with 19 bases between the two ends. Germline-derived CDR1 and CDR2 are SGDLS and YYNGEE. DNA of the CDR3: TGTGCCAGCAGCGCCAATTTCCACGGAGGGAGCACCGGGGAGCTGTTTTTT. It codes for CASSANFHGGSTGELFF.

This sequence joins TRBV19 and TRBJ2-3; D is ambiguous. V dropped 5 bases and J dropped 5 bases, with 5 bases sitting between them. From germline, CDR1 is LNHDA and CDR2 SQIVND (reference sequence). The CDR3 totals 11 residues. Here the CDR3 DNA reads TGTGCCAGTAGTGTAAAAGATACGCAGTATTTT. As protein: CASSVKDTQYF.

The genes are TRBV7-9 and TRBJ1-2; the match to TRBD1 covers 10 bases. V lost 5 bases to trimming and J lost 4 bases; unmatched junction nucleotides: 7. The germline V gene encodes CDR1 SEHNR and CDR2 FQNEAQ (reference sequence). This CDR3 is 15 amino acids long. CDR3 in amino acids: CASSPGTGEIYGYTF. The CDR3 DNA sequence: TGTGCCAGCAGCCCCGGGACAGGGGAAATCTATGGCTACACCTTC.

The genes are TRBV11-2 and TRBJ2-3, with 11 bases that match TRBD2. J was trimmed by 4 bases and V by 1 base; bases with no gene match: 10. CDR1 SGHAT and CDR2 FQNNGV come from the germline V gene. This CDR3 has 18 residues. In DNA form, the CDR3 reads TGTGCCAGCAGCTTAGGAGGTCTAGCGGGAGGTGGGGCAGATACGCAGTATTTT. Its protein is CASSLGGLAGGGADTQYF.

For the CDR3, the DNA is TGTGCCAGCAGCCCGGCGGGACAGGGGGCCTACGAGCAGTACTTC. This codes for CASSPAGQGAYEQYF. The chain couples TRBV28 to TRBJ2-7, with 11 bases aligning to TRBD1. Germline trimming cut 6 bases from V and 2 bases from J; bases unmatched to any gene: 6. The CDR3 is 15 residues long. Germline values: CDR1 MDHEN, CDR2 SYDVKM. The entire variable domain, with the rest obtained from reference TRBV28 and TRBJ2-7, is as follows: DVKVTQSSRYLVKRTGEKVFLECVQDMDHENMFWYRQDPGLGLRLIYFSYDVKMKEKGDIPEGYSVSREKKERFSLILESASTNQTSMYLCASSPAGQGAYEQYFGPGTRLTVT.

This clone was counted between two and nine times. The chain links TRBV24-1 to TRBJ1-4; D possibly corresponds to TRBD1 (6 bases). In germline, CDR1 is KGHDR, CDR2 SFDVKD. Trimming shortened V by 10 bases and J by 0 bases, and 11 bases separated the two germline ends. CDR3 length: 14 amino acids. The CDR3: CATRQETTNEKLFF. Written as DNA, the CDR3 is TGTGCCACTCGACAGGAGACAACTAATGAAAAACTGTTTTTT.

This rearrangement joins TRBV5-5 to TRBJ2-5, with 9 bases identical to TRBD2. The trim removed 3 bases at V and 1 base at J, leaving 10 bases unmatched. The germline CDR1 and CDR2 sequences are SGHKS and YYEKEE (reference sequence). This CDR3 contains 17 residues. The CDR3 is CASSWSPSGTIQETQYF. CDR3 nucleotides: TGTGCCAGCAGCTGGAGCCCTAGCGGGACGATCCAAGAGACCCAGTACTTC.

As DNA, the CDR3 is TGTGCCAGCAGGCGGCCAGGGTTTAGCTATGGCTACACCTTC. Protein: CASRRPGFSYGYTF. The chain is built from TRBV28 and TRBJ1-2; perhaps TRBD1 as D (5 bases). Trimming took off 6 bases at V and 4 bases at J, with 15 bases between the two ends. CDR1 and CDR2 (germline): MDHEN, SYDVKM. The CDR3 length is 14 residues.

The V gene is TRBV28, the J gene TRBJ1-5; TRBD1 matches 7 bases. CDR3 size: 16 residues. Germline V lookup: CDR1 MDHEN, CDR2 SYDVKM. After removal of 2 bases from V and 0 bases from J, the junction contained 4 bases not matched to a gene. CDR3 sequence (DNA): TGTGCCAGCAGTTTACGGACAGGCTATAGCAATCAGCCCCAGCATTTT. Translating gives CASSLRTGYSNQPQHF.

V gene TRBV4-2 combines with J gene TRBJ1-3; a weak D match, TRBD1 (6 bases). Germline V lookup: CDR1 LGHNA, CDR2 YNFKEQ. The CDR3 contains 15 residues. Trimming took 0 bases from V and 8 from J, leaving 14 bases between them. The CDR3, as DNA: TGTGCCAGCAGCCAAGATCAGGGGTTGATAGACACCATATATTTT. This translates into CASSQDQGLIDTIYF.

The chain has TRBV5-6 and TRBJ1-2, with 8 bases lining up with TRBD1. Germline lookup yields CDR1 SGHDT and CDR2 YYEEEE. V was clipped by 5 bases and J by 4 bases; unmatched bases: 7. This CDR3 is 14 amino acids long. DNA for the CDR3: TGTGCCAGCAGTTTTGGACAGGGCCGCTATGGCTACACCTTC. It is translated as CASSFGQGRYGYTF.